This T cell receptor (beta chain) came from a study of T-cell memory formation after mild COVID-19. Study details: Clusters were largely donor specific. Study observations and caveats: Among clones contracting day 15 to 85, CD4/CD8 was balanced, whereas later expanders leaned CD4+. Those CD4+ clones that contracted were mainly in CM and EM (CD8+ ones in EMRA).

cDNA libraries for TCR alpha and TCR beta, carrying sample barcodes and UMIs, came from 5'RACE with constant-segment primers. TCRdb re-called the 5' RACE reads with MiXCR, one entry per CDR3 protein. This table has just over 350,000 distinct CDR3 sequences, around 15% appearing once. In its sample, this clonotype was seen many times. The antigen remains undetermined. This clonotype was sampled from a man between 18 and 29 years old who had mild COVID-19 (a few samples of this study predate the infection). Cell type and time point are not known. Source material: PBMCs or a T cell subset sorted from them (not recorded which).

CDR3 in amino acids: CASQGLASDEQFF. The CDR3 DNA reads TGTGCCAGCCAGGGACTAGCAAGCGATGAGCAGTTCTTC. The V gene is TRBV7-9, the J gene TRBJ2-1; 9 bases line up with TRBD2. From germline, CDR1 is SEHNR and CDR2 FQNEAQ (reference sequence). V gave up 8 bases and J gave up 8 bases; unmatched junction bases: 7. The CDR3 loop spans 13 amino acids. The variable domain in full, with the rest retrieved from reference TRBV7-9 and TRBJ2-1, is DTGVSQNPRHKITKRGQNVTFRCDPISEHNRLYWYRQTLGQGPEFLTYFQNEAQLEKSRLLSDRFSAERPKGSFSTLEIQRTEQGDSAMYLCASQGLASDEQFFGPGTRLTVL.